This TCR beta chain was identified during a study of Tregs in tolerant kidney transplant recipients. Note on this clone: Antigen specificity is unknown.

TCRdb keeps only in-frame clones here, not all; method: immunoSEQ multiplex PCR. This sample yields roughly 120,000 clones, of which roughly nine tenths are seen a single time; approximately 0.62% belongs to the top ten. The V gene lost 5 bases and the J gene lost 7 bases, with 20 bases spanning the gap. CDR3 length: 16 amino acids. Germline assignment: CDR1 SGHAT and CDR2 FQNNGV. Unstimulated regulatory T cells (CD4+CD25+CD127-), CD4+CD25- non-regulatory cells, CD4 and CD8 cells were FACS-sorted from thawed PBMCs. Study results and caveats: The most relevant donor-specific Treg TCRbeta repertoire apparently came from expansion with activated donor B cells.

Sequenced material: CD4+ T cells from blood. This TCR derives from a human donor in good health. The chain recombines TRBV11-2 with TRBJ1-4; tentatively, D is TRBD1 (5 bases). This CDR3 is CASSPGKGPIGEKLFF. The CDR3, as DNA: TGTGCCAGCAGCCCAGGGAAGGGTCCGATAGGTGAAAAACTGTTTTTT.